Below are 23 T cell receptor beta chains sequenced from a single sample in a study of cytomegalovirus exposure and HLA in healthy donors. PCR involved 60 Vbeta and 13 Jbeta primers. Assay: immunoSEQ multiplex PCR; the TCRdb copy retains only in-frame clones and omits some. Found here are over 100,000 clones, 70% of them singletons; the top ten hold roughly 8.7%. Sequenced input: PBMCs. The receptors come from a man under 40 in good health and CMV-seropositive.

This chain links TRBV6-1 with TRBJ2-2, with 8 bases lining up with TRBD2. V lost 4 bases, J lost 8 bases, and 12 bases stayed unmatched. The CDR3 consists of 16 residues. CDR1 MNHNS and CDR2 SASEGT come from the germline V gene. In DNA form, the CDR3 reads TGTGCCAGCAGTGTCCGGGCCCTACGGGGGGGAGGGGAGCTGTTTTTT. It encodes CASSVRALRGGGELFF.

This clone has only a few counts. The rearrangement links TRBV7-6 to TRBJ2-2; 8 bases agree with TRBD1. Germline V gives CDR1 SGHVS, CDR2 FNYEAQ. V lost 1 base, J lost 1 base, and 8 bases stayed unmatched. The CDR3 has 18 amino acids. DNA for the CDR3: TGTGCCAGCAGCTTAGGGGCAGGGGGCACAAAGAACACCGGGGAGCTGTTTTTT. This sequence encodes CASSLGAGGTKNTGELFF.

This rearrangement joins TRBV13 to TRBJ2-1; D uncertain. The CDR3 consists of 14 residues. The V gene's germline CDR1 is PRHDT and CDR2 FYEKMQ (reference sequence). Trimming pared 5 bases from V and 9 bases from J, leaving 17 bases between. The CDR3 nucleotides are TGTGCCAGCAGCGGAATCCGGGTGAACGGTGAGCAGTTCTTC. This sequence encodes CASSGIRVNGEQFF.

The rearrangement joins TRBV10-3 to TRBJ2-2, with TRBD2 matching 11 bases. V shed 4 bases, J shed 1 base, and the junction held 5 bases outside the gene matches. Germline loops: CDR1 ENHRY, CDR2 SYGVKD. This CDR3 contains 17 residues. This CDR3 reads CAISAIGLAGNTGELFF. The CDR3 DNA sequence: TGTGCCATCAGTGCTATAGGACTAGCGGGGAACACCGGGGAGCTGTTTTTT.

The V call is TRBV5-1, the J call TRBJ2-5; the D gene is possibly TRBD2 (6 bases). The ends were cut back, 4 bases at V and 2 bases at J, with 9 bases in the middle. The CDR3 totals 13 residues. Germline CDR1 and CDR2: SGHRS and YFSETQ. The DNA for the CDR3 is TGCGCCAGCAGCCTCGGAGGGCAAGAGACCCAGTACTTC. It yields the protein CASSLGGQETQYF.

The chain combines TRBV9 with TRBJ1-4; the D gene is possibly TRBD1 (5 bases). The CDR3 extends over 16 amino acids. Germline CDR1 and CDR2: SGDLS and YYNGEE. Trimming left V 4 bases short and J 0 bases short, with 13 bases between. The CDR3 loop is CASSLSGGTTNEKLFF. The CDR3 nucleotides are TGTGCCAGCAGCTTATCCGGGGGAACAACTAATGAAAAACTGTTTTTT. Combining the CDR3 with reference TRBV9 and TRBJ1-4 gives the whole variable domain DSGVTQTPKHLITATGQRVTLRCSPRSGDLSVYWYQQSLDQGLQFLIQYYNGEERAKGNILERFSAQQFPDLHSELNLSSLELGDSALYFCASSLSGGTTNEKLFFGSGTQLSVL.

This rearrangement joins TRBV11-1 to TRBJ2-3, with TRBD1 identical over 10 bases. This CDR3 contains 16 residues. Germline lookup yields CDR1 SGHAT and CDR2 FQDESV (reference sequence). The V and J ends lost 5 bases and 3 bases, in that order; junction bases with no gene match: 8. For the CDR3, the DNA is TGTGCCAGCAGCCGAGGGTGGGACAGGGGAACAGATACGCAGTATTTT. It yields the protein CASSRGWDRGTDTQYF.

The chain employs TRBV5-6 and TRBJ2-7; TRBD1 aligns across 7 bases. The V segment lost 4 bases and the J segment 2 bases; nucleotides outside the gene matches: 9. The CDR3 covers 15 residues. Per germline, CDR1 SGHDT and CDR2 YYEEEE. The DNA for the CDR3 is TGTGCCAGCAGCCTACAGACAGGGTTAACCTACGAGCAGTACTTC. Residues: CASSLQTGLTYEQYF.

Only a few counts were recorded for this clone. The chain links TRBV29-1 to TRBJ1-1; TRBD1 aligns across 10 bases. The CDR3 runs 16 residues. Per the germline V gene, CDR1 is SQVTM and CDR2 is ANQGSEA. J gave up 1 base and V 5 bases, and 10 bases lay outside the gene matches. The CDR3 DNA reads as TGCAGCGTTTGGAGGGACAGGGGTTTGTGGAACACTGAAGCTTTCTTT. Encoded protein: CSVWRDRGLWNTEAFF. The full variable domain, rest sourced from reference TRBV29-1 and TRBJ1-1, is SAVISQKPSRDICQRGTSLTIQCQVDSQVTMMFWYRQQPGQSLTLIATANQGSEATYESGFVIDKFPISRPNLTFSTLTVSNMSPEDSSIYLCSVWRDRGLWNTEAFFGQGTRLTVV.

The chain uses TRBV5-4 and TRBJ2-1; D unclear. From germline, CDR1 is SGHNT and CDR2 YYREEE (reference sequence). The CDR3 consists of 15 residues. The V end was cut by 1 base, the J end by 2 bases, with 10 bases between. CDR3 sequence: CASSLLTGTYNEQFF. DNA of the CDR3: TGTGCCAGCAGCTTGCTCACGGGTACCTACAATGAGCAGTTCTTC.

The rearrangement links TRBV19 to TRBJ2-1; 11 nucleotides match TRBD2. V trimming: 3 bases; J trimming: 4 bases; junction bases outside the gene matches: 8. Germline values: CDR1 LNHDA, CDR2 SQIVND (reference sequence). The CDR3 extends over 17 amino acids. The CDR3 reads CASSIYLAGGLYNEQFF. In DNA form, the CDR3 reads TGTGCCAGTAGTATTTACCTAGCGGGGGGTCTTTACAATGAGCAGTTCTTC.

J is TRBJ1-2 and V is TRBV30; D remains unclear. In germline, CDR1 is GTSNPN, CDR2 SVGIG (reference sequence). This CDR3 has 13 amino acids. Trimming removed 6 bases from V and 6 bases from J, with 17 bases in between. CDR3 bases: TGTGCCTGCGAAGTAAGAGGGCGCGATGGCTACACCTTC. Residues: CACEVRGRDGYTF.

The rearrangement links TRBV29-1 to TRBJ2-2, with 8 bases fitting TRBD1. This CDR3 is 13 amino acids long. With 6 bases clipped from V and 1 base from J, the junction kept 1 base outside the gene matches. Germline-derived CDR1 and CDR2 are SQVTM and ANQGSEA. DNA of the CDR3: TGCAGCGTGGACAGGGAGAACACCGGGGAGCTGTTTTTT. Encoded protein: CSVDRENTGELFF.

The gene calls are TRBV10-2 and TRBJ1-1; perhaps TRBD1 as D (5 bases). The CDR3 covers 13 residues. Germline V lookup: CDR1 WSHSY, CDR2 SAAADI. Trimming removed 3 bases at V and 5 bases at J, with 10 bases between. CDR3 amino acids: CASSDGGNTEAFF. CDR3 in DNA: TGCGCCAGCAGTGACGGGGGGAATACTGAAGCTTTCTTT.

This rearrangement joins TRBV9 to TRBJ1-5, with D possibly matching TRBD1 (5 bases). The CDR3 totals 15 residues. Germline assignment: CDR1 SGDLS and CDR2 YYNGEE. Trimming took 3 bases from V and 2 from J, leaving 12 bases between them. The CDR3 DNA reads TGTGCCAGCAGCGGCGGAGGGGCCGGCAATCAGCCCCAGCATTTT. Its protein product is CASSGGGAGNQPQHF.

The rearrangement links TRBV4-1 to TRBJ1-4; D is unclear. V was clipped by 0 bases and J by 7 bases, with 15 bases between them. The CDR3 runs to 16 residues. CDR1 is MGHRA and CDR2 is YSYEKL in the germline V gene. CDR3 DNA: TGCGCCAGCAGCCAAGAAGCACCCCTTCCGAGTGAAAAACTGTTTTTT. Protein sequence: CASSQEAPLPSEKLFF.

The rearrangement uses TRBV2 and TRBJ2-1, with TRBD2 matching over 13 bases. CDR3 length: 14 amino acids. CDR1 and CDR2 (germline): SNHLY, FYNNEI. The V segment lost 10 bases and the J segment 4 bases; nucleotides outside the gene matches: 4. CDR3: CATLLAGGYNEQFF. CDR3 DNA: TGTGCCACCTTACTAGCGGGAGGGTACAATGAGCAGTTCTTC.

This clone was seen just once. The chain combines TRBV27 with TRBJ2-1; TRBD1 matches at 8 bases. Germline CDR1 MNHEY, CDR2 SMNVEV (reference sequence). J was trimmed by 2 bases and V by 6 bases; bases with no gene match: 3. The CDR3 sequence is 14 residues long. The CDR3 DNA sequence: TGTGCCAGCAGAGGACAGGGACCCTACAATGAGCAGTTCTTC. Encoded protein: CASRGQGPYNEQFF.

This sequence joins TRBV5-1 and TRBJ1-6; D not resolved. Germline loops: CDR1 SGHRS, CDR2 YFSETQ. V lost 0 bases and J 10 bases, leaving 17 bases between the germline ends. The CDR3 contains 16 residues. For the CDR3, the DNA is TGCGCCAGCAGCTTGGAACAGACCCAGGCGGGGTCACCCCTCCACTTT. It specifies CASSLEQTQAGSPLHF.

CDR3 sequence reads: CASSETAENTEAFF. The CDR3 DNA follows: TGTGCCAGCAGTGAAACAGCTGAGAACACTGAAGCTTTCTTT. This rearrangement joins TRBV6-1 to TRBJ1-1, with no clear D. Trimming stripped 2 bases from V and 1 base from J, with 8 bases between. The CDR3 has 14 residues. Germline CDR1 is MNHNS and CDR2 is SASEGT.

Here the CDR3 DNA reads TGTGCCAGCAGTAAGGGACTTTCCGCCTACGAGCAGTACGTC. Amino acid sequence: CASSKGLSAYEQYV. The rearrangement joins TRBV9 to TRBJ2-7, with D maybe TRBD2 (6 bases). V lost 5 bases and J 2 bases, leaving 14 bases between the germline ends. The CDR3 runs to 14 residues. Germline loops: CDR1 SGDLS, CDR2 YYNGEE.

The gene calls are TRBV7-8 and TRBJ2-2, with unresolved D. Germline loops: CDR1 SGHVS, CDR2 FQNEAQ. Trimming took 1 base from V and 6 from J, leaving 6 bases between them. This CDR3 has 13 residues. This chain's CDR3 is CASSLVSPGELFF. CDR3 nucleotides: TGTGCCAGCAGCTTAGTATCCCCCGGGGAGCTGTTTTTT.

V and J are TRBV5-4 and TRBJ1-1; D not resolved. Germline loops: CDR1 SGHNT, CDR2 YYREEE (reference sequence). The V end was cut by 4 bases, the J end by 6 bases, with 19 bases between. The CDR3 is made up of 15 amino acids. The CDR3 is CASSPPVGGLAEAFF. The CDR3 DNA follows: TGTGCCAGCAGCCCGCCAGTCGGAGGGTTGGCTGAAGCTTTCTTT.